The source of this T cell receptor (beta chain) is a study of blood T cell repertoires in COVID-19. The wider study: From T cells, B-cell-depleted T cells, or PBMCs came the material, which was cDNA or gDNA.

Sequencing was performed with immunoSEQ multiplex PCR; in TCRdb, only in-frame clones are kept and a portion is missing. Here the sample spans approximately 390,000 clones, 88% being singletons. With V trimmed by 3 bases and J by 7 bases, 4 bases remained unmatched. The CDR3 runs to 14 residues. Germline V gene lookup returns CDR1 GTSNPN and CDR2 SVGIG (reference sequence). Cohorts were assigned according to the clinical history that participants reported. The receptor comes from a woman aged 40 to 50 with acute COVID-19. The chain employs TRBV30 and TRBJ1-3, with 12 nucleotides matching TRBD1. Source material: PBMCs or T cells enriched from blood (not recorded which). The CDR3 sequence: CAWRVGQGANTIYF. In DNA, the CDR3 is TGTGCCTGGAGAGTGGGACAGGGGGCGAACACCATATATTTT.